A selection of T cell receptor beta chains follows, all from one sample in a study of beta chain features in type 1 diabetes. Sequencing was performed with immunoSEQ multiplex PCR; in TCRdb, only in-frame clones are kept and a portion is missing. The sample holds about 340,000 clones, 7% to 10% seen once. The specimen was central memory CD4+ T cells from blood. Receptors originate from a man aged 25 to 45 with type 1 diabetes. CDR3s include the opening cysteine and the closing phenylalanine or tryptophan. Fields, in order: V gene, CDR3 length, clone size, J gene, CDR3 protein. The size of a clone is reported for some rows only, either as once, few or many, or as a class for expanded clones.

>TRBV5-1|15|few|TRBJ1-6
CASSLAAGINSPLHF
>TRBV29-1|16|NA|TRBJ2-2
CSVGKTGTGDTGELFF
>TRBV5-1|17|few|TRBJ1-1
CASSLASLWDSNTEAFF
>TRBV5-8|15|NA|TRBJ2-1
CASSSDRGRYNEQFF
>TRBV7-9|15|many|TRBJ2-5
CASSLSSGTGTTQYF
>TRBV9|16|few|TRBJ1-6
CASSAKLGNYNSPLHF
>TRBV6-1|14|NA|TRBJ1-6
CASTVSGGGSPLHF
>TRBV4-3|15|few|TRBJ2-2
CASSQVARKAGELFF
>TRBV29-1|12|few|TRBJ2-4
CSVEEQRGIQYF
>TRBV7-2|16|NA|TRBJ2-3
CASSLGLAGVSDTQYF
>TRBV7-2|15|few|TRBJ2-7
CASSPSSASSYEQYF
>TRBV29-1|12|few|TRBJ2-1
CSVAGFYNEQFF
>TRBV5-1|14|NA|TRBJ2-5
CASSQTGVRETQYF
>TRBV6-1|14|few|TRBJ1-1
CASSSNSGTDEAFF
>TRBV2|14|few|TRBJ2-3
CASSSGGAWDTQYF
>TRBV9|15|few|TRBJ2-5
CASSVDRGLQETQYF
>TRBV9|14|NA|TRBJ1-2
CASSVVQGSYGYTF
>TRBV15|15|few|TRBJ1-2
CATRLVLGADYGYTF
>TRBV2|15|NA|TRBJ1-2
CASSESQPRVYGYTF
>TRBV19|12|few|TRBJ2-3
CASGVSTDTQYF
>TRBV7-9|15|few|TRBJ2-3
CASSPPGGIPDTQYF
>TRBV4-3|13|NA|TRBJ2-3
CASSRGSTDTQYF
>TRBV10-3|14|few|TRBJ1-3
CAISDATAGNTIYF
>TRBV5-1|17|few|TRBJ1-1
CASRRGTETLMNTEAFF
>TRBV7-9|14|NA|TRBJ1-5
CASSPDSFHQPQHF
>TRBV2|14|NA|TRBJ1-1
CASSEGRGNTEAFF
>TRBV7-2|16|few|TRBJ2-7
CASSIKVSGSTYEQYF
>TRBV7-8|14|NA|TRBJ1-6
CASSLQTGGSPLHF
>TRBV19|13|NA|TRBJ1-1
CASKWKADTEAFF
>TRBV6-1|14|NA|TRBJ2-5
CASAEMMYQETQYF
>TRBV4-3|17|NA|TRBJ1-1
CASSQEAPGHGPTEAFF
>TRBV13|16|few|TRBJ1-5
CARKPLIGTGLQPQHF
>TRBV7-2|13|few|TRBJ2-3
CASSSVRGDTQYF
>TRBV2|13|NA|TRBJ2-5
CASSWTEEETQYF
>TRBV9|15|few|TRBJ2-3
CASKDASGVTDTQYF
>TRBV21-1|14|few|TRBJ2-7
CASSKDGSPYEQYF
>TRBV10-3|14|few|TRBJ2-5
CAISENGASETQYF
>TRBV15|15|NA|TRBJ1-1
CATSESGVMNTEAFF
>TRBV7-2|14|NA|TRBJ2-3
CASSLKAGANTQYF
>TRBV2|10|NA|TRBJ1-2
CASRGGGYTF
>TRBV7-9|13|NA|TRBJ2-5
CASSSQLAPTQYF
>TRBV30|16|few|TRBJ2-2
CAWNSGQGLNTGELFF
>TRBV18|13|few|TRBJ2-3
CASSQSKTDTQYF
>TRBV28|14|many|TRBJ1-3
CASSLPQGGNTIYF
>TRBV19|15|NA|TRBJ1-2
CASSIGTVANYGYTF
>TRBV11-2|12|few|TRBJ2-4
CASTLDRGTQYF
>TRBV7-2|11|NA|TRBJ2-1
CASSQANEQFF
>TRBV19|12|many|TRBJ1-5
CASSHRDQPQHF
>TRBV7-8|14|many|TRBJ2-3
CASSLGGNTDTQYF
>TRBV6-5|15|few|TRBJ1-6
CASSPPETGNSPLHF
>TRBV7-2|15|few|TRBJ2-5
CASSLVGLAEETQYF
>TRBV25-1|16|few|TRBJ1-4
CASSDFRDSPNEKLFF
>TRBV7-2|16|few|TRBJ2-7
CASSLGLAGNSYEQYF
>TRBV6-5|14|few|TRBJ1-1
CASSYEGWNTEAFF
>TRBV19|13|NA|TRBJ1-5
CASSGGFNQPQHF
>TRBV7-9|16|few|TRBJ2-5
CASSARTGGVGETQYF
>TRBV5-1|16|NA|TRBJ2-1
CASSLVPRSSYNEQFF
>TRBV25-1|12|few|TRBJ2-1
CASSGGVDEQFF
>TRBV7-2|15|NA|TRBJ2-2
CASSFSSGNTGELFF
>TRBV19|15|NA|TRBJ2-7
CASSIGNRGSYEQYF